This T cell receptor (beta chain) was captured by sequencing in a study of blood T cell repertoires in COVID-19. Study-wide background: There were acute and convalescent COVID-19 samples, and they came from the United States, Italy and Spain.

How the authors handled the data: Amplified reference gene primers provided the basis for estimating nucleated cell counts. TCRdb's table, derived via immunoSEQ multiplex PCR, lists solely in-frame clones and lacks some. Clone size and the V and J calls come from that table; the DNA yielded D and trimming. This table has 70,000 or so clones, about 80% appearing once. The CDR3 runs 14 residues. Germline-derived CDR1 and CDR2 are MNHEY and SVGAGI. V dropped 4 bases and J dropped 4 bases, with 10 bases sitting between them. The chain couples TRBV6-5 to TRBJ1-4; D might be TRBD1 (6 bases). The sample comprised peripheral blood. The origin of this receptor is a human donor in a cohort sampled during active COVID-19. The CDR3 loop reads CASSSQGLNEKLFF. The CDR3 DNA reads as TGTGCCAGCAGTTCACAGGGCCTTAATGAAAAACTGTTTTTT.